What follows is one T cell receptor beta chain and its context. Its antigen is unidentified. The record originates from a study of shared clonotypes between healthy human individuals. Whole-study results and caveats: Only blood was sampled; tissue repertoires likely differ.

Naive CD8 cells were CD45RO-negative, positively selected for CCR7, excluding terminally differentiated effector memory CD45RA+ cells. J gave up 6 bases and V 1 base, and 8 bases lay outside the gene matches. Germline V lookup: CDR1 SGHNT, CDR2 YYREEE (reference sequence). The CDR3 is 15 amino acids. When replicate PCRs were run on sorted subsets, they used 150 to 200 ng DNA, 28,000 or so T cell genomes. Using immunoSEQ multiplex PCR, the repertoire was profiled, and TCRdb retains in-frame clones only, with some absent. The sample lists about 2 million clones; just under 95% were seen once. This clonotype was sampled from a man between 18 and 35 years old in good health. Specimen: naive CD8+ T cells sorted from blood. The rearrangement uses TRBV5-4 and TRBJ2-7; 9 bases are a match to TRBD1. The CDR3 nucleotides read TGTGCCAGCAGCTTGAGTTGGGACAGGGACAGCGAGCAGTACTTC. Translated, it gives CASSLSWDRDSEQYF.